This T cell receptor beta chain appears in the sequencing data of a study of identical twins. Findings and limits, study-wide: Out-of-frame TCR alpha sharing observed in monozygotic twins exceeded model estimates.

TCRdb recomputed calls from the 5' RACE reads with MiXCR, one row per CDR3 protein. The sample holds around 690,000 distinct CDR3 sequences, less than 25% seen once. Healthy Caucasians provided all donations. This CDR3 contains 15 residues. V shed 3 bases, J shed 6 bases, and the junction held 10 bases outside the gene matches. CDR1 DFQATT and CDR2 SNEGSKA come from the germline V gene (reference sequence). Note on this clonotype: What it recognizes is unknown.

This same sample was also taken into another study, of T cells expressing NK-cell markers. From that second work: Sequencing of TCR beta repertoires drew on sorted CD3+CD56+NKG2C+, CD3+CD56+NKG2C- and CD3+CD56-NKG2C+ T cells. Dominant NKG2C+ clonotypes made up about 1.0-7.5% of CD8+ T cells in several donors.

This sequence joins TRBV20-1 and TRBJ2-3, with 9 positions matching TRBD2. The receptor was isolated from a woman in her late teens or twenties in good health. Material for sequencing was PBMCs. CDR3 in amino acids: CSARPLAGVGDTQYF. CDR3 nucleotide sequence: TGCAGTGCTAGGCCATTAGCGGGGGTCGGGGATACGCAGTATTTT.